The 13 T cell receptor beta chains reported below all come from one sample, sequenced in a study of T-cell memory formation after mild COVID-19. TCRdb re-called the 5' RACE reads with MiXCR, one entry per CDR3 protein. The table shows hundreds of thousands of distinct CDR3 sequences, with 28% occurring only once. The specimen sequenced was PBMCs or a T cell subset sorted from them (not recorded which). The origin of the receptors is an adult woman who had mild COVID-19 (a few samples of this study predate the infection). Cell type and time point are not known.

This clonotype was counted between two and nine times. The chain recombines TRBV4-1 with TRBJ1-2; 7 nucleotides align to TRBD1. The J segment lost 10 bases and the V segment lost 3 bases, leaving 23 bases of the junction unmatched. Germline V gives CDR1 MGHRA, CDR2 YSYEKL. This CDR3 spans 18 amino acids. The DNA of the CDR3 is TGCGCCAGCAGCCAGAAACCGGGACAGCCAGACCCTAATAGGTTCTACACCTTC. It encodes CASSQKPGQPDPNRFYTF.

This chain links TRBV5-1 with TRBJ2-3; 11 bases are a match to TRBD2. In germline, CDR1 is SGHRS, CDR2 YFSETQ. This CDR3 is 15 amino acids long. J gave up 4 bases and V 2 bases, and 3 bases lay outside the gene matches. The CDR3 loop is CASSFGTSGADTQYF. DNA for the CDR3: TGCGCCAGCAGCTTCGGGACTAGCGGTGCAGATACGCAGTATTTT.

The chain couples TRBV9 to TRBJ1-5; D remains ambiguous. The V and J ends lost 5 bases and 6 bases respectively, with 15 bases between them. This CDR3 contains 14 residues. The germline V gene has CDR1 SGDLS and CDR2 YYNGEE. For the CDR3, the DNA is TGTGCCAGCAGTCCTGGAGGAGGGCCTCAGCCCCAGCATTTT. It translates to CASSPGGGPQPQHF.

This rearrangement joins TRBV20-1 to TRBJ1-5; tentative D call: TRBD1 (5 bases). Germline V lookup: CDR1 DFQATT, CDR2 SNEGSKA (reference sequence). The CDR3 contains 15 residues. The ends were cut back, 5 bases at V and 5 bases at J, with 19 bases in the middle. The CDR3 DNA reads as TGCAGTGCTCCGCCGGCAGGGAGCTGGGATCAGCCCCAGCATTTT. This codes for CSAPPAGSWDQPQHF.

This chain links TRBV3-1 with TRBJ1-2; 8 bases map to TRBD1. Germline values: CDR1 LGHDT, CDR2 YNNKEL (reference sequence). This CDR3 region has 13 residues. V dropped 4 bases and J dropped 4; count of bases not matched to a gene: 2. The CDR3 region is CASSPGGPYGYTF. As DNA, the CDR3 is TGTGCCAGCAGCCCAGGGGGCCCCTATGGCTACACCTTC.

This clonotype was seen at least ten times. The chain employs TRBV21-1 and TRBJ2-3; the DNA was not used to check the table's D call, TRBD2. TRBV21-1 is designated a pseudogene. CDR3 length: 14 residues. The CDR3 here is CASFGTSATDTQYF. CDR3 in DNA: TGTGCCAGCTTTGGGACTAGTGCCACAGATACGCAGTATTTT.

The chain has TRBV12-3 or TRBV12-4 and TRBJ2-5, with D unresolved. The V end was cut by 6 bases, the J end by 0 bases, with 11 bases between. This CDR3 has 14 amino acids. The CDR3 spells CASSPDVNQETQYF. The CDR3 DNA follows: TGTGCCAGCAGCCCGGACGTCAACCAAGAGACCCAGTACTTC.

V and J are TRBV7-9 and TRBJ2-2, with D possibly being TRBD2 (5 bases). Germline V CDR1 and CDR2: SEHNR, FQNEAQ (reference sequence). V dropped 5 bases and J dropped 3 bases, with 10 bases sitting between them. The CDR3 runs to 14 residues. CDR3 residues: CASSPGLYTGELFF. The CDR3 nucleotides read TGTGCCAGCAGCCCCGGACTGTACACCGGGGAGCTGTTTTTT.

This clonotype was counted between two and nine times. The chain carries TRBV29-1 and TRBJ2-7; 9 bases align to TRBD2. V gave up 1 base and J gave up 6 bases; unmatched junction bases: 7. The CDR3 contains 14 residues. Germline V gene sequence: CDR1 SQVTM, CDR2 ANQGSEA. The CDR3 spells CSVEVAVAGVEQYF. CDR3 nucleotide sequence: TGCAGCGTTGAAGTTGCGGTAGCGGGAGTCGAGCAGTACTTC.

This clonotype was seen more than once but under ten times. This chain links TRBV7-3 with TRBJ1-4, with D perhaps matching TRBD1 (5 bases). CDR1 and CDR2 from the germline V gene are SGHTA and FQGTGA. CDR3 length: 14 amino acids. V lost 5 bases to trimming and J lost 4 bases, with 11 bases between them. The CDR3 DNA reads TGTGCCAGCAGCCACTGGGGGGGTAATGAAAAACTGTTTTTT. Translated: CASSHWGGNEKLFF.

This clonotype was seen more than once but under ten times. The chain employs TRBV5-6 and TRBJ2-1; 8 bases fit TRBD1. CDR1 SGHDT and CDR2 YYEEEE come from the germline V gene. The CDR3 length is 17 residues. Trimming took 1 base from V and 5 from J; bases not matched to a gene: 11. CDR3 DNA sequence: TGTGCCAGCAGCTTGTACAGGGGGGCTCAAGGCAACAATGAGCAGTTCTTC. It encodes CASSLYRGAQGNNEQFF. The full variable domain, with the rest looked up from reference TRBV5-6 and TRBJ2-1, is DAGVTQSPTHLIKTRGQQVTLRCSPKSGHDTVSWYQQALGQGPQFIFQYYEEEERQRGNFPDRFSGHQFPNYSSELNVNALLLGDSALYLCASSLYRGAQGNNEQFFGPGTRLTVL.

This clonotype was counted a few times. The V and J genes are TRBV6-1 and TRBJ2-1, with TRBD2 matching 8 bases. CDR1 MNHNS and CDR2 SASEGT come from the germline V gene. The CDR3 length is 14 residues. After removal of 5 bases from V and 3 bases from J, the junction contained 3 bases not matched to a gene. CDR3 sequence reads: CASSLAGLYNEQFF. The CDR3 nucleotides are TGTGCCAGCAGTTTAGCGGGACTCTACAATGAGCAGTTCTTC.

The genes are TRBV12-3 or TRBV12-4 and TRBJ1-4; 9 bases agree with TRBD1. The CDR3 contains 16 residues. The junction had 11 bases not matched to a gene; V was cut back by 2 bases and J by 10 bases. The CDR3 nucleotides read TGTGCCAGCAGTTTATGGGCCCCACAGGGGGCCGGAAAACTGTTTTTT. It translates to CASSLWAPQGAGKLFF.